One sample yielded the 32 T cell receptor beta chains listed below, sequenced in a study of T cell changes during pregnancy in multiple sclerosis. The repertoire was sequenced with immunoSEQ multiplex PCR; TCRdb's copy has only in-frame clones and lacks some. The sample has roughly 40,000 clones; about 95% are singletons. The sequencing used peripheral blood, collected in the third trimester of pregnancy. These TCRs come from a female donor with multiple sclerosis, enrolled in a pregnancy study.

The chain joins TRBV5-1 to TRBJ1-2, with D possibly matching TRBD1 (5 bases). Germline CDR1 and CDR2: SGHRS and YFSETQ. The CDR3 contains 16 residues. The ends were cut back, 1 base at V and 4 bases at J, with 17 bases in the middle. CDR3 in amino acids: CASSLSLPGHLYGYTF. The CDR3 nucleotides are TGCGCCAGCAGCTTGTCACTTCCAGGACACCTCTATGGCTACACCTTC.

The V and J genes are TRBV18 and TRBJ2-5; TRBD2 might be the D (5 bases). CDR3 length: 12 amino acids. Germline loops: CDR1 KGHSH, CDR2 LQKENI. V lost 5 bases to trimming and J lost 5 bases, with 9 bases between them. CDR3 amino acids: CASSEGGETQYF. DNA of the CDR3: TGTGCCAGCTCAGAGGGTGGGGAGACCCAGTACTTC. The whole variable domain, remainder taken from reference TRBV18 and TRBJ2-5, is NAGVMQNPRHLVRRRGQEARLRCSPMKGHSHVYWYRQLPEEGLKFMVYLQKENIIDESGMPKERFSAEFPKEGPSILRIQQVVRGDSAAYFCASSEGGETQYFGPGTRLLVL.

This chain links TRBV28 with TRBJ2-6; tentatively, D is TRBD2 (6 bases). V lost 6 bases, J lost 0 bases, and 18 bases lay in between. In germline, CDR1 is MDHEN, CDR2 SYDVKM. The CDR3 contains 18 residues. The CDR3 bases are TGTGCCAGCAGAACCTCGTGGAGGGATGGCTCTGGGGCCAACGTCCTGACTTTC. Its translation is CASRTSWRDGSGANVLTF.

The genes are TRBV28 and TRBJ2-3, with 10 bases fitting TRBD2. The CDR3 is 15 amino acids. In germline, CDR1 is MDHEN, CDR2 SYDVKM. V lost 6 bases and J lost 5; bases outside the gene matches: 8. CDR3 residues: CASSPSGRVIDTQYF. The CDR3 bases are TGTGCCAGCAGCCCAAGCGGGAGGGTGATAGATACGCAGTATTTT.

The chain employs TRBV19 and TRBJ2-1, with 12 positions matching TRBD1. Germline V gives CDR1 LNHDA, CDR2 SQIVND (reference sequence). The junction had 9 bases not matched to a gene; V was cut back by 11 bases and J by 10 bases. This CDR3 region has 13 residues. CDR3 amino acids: CAARDRGLGEQFF. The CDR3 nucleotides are TGTGCCGCCCGGGACAGGGGGCTGGGGGAGCAGTTCTTC. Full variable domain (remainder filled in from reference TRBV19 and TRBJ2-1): DGGITQSPKYLFRKEGQNVTLSCEQNLNHDAMYWYRQDPGQGLRLIYYSQIVNDFQKGDIAEGYSVSREKKESFPLTVTSAQKNPTAFYLCAARDRGLGEQFFGPGTRLTVL.

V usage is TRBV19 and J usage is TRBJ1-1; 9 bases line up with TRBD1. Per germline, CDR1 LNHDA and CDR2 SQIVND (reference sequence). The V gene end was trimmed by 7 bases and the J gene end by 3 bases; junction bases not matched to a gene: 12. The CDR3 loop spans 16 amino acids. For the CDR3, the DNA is TGTGCCAGTAATGACGGGACAGGGAAGGGGGACACTGAAGCTTTCTTT. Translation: CASNDGTGKGDTEAFF.

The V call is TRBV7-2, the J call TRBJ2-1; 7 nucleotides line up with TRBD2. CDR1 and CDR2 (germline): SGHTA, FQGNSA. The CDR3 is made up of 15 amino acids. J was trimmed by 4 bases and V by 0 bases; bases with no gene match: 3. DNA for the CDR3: TGTGCCAGCAGCTTAGCACTAGCGCTATACAATGAGCAGTTCTTC. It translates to CASSLALALYNEQFF.

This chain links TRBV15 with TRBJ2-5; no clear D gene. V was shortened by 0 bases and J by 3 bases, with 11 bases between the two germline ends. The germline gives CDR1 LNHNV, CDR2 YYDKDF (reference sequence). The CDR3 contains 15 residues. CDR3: CATSRERPAEETQYF. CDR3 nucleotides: TGTGCCACCAGCAGAGAGCGGCCGGCGGAAGAGACCCAGTACTTC.

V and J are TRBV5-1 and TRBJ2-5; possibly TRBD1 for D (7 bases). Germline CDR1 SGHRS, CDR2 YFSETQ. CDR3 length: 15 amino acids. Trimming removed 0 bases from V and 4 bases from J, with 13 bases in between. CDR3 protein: CASSLGQGGGETQYF. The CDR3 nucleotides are TGCGCCAGCAGCTTGGGGCAGGGGGGAGGAGAGACCCAGTACTTC.

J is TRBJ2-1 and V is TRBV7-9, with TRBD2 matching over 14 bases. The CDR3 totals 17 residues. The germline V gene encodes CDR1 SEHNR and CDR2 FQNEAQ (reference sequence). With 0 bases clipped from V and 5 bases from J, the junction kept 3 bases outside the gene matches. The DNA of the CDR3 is TGTGCCAGCAGCTTAGCGACTAGCGGGAGGGCCGACAATGAGCAGTTCTTC. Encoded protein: CASSLATSGRADNEQFF.

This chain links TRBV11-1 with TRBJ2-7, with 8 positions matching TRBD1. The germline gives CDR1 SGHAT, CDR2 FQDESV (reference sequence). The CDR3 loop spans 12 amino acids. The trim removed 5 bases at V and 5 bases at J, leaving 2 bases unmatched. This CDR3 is CASSPGGDEQYF. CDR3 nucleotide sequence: TGTGCCAGCAGCCCAGGGGGCGACGAGCAGTACTTC.

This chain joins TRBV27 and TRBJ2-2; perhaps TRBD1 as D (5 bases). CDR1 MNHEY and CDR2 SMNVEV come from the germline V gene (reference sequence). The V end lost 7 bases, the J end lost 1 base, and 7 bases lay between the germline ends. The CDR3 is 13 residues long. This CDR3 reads CASKGWNTGELFF. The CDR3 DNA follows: TGTGCCAGCAAGGGGTGGAACACCGGGGAGCTGTTTTTT.

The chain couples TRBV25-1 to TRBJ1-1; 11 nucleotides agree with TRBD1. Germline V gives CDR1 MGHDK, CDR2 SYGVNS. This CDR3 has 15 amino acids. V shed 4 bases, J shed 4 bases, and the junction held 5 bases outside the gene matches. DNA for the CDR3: TGTGCCAGCAGTGTAGTGGGGACAGGGGGCACTGAAGCTTTCTTT. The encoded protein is CASSVVGTGGTEAFF. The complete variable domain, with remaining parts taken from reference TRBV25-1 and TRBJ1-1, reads EADIYQTPRYLVIGTGKKITLECSQTMGHDKMYWYQQDPGMELHLIHYSYGVNSTEKGDLSSESTVSRIRTEHFPLTLESARPSHTSQYLCASSVVGTGGTEAFFGQGTRLTVV.

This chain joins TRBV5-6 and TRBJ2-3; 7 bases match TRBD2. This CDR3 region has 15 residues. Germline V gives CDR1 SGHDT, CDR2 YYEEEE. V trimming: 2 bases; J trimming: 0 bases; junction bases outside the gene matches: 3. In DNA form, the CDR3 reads TGTGCCAGCAGCTTCTGGGGGGGGAGCACAGATACGCAGTATTTT. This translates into CASSFWGGSTDTQYF.

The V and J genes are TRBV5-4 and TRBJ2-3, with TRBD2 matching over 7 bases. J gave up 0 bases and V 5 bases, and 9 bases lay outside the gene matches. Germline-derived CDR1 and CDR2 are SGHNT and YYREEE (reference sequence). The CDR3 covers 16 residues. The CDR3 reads CASSNGRRGSTDTQYF. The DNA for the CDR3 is TGTGCCAGCAGTAACGGCAGGCGGGGGAGCACAGATACGCAGTATTTT.

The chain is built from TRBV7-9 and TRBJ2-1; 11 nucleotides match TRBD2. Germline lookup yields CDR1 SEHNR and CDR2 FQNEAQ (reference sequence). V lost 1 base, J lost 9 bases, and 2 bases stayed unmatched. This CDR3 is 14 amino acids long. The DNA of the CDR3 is TGTGCCAGCAGCTTAGGACTAGCGGGAACTGAGCAGTTCTTC. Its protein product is CASSLGLAGTEQFF.

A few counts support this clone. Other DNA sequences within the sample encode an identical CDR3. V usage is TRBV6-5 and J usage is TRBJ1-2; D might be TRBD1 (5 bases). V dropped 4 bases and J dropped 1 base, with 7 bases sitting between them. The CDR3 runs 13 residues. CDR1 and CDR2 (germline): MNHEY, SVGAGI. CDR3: CASSLDSNYGYTF. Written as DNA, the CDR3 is TGTGCCAGCAGTTTAGACAGTAACTATGGCTACACCTTC.

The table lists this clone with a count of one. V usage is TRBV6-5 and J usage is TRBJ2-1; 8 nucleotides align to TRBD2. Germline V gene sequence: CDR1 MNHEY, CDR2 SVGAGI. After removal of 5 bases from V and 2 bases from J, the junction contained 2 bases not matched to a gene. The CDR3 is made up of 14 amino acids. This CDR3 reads CASSRSGAYNEQFF. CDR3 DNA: TGTGCCAGCAGTCGTAGCGGGGCCTACAATGAGCAGTTCTTC.

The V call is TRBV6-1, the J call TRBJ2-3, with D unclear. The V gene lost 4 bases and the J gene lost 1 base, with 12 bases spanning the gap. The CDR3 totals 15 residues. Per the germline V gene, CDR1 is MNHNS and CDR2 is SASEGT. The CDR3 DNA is TGTGCCAGCAGTGCCCGGAGCATCGGCACAGATACGCAGTATTTT. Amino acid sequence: CASSARSIGTDTQYF.

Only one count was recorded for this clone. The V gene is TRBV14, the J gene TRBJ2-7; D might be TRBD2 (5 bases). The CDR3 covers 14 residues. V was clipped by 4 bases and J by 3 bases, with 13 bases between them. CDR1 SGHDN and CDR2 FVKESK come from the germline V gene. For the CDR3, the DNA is TGTGCCAGCAGCCGCCTCGGGATTTTCTACGAGCAGTACTTC. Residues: CASSRLGIFYEQYF.

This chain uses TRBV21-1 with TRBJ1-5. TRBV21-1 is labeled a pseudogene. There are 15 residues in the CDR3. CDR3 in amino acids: CASRAGQGGNQPQHF. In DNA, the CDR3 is TGTGCCAGCAGGGCGGGGCAGGGAGGCAATCAGCCCCAGCATTTT.

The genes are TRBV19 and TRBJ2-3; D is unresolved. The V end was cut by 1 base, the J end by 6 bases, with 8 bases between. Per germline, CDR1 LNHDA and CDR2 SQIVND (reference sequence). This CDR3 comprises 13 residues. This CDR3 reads CASSIGLGDTQYF. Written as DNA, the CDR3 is TGTGCCAGTAGTATAGGTCTCGGGGATACGCAGTATTTT.

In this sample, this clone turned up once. The CDR3 nucleotides are TGTGCCAGTAGTATAGATCAAGGGACAGGGGGCAATTCACCCCTCCACTTT. Residues: CASSIDQGTGGNSPLHF. This chain connects TRBV19 to TRBJ1-6; 12 bases fit TRBD1. This CDR3 is 17 amino acids long. CDR1 is LNHDA and CDR2 is SQIVND in the germline V gene (reference sequence). The V segment lost 0 bases and the J segment 7 bases; nucleotides outside the gene matches: 4.

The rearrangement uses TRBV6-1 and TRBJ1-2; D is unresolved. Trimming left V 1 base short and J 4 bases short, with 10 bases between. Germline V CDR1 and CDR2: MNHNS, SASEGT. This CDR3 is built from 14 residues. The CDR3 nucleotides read TGTGCCAGCAGTGAAGTTCGACTCATCTATGGCTACACCTTC. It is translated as CASSEVRLIYGYTF.

This CDR3 is CASSQALNQPQHF. Here the CDR3 DNA reads TGCGCCAGCAGCCAAGCTCTCAATCAGCCCCAGCATTTT. The chain employs TRBV4-3 and TRBJ1-5, with D hard to call. CDR1 and CDR2 from the germline V gene are LGHNA and YSLEER. Trimming cost V 1 base and J 3 bases, with 4 bases left between them. CDR3 length: 13 residues.

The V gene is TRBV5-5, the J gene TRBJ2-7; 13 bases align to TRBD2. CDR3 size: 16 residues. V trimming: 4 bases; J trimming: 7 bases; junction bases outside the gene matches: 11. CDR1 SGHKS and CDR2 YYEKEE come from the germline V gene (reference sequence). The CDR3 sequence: CASSPGLAGAWWEQYF. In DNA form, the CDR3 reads TGTGCCAGCAGCCCTGGACTAGCGGGAGCTTGGTGGGAGCAGTACTTC.

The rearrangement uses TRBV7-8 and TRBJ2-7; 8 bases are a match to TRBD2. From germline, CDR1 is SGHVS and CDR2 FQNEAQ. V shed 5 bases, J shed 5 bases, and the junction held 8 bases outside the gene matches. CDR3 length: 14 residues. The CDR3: CASSPRAGGDEQYF. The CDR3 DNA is TGTGCCAGCAGCCCACGGGCGGGAGGCGACGAGCAGTACTTC. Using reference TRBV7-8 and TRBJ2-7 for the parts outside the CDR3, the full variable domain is GAGVSQSPRYKVAKRGQDVALRCDPISGHVSLFWYQQALGQGPEFLTYFQNEAQLDKSGLPSDRFFAERPEGSVSTLKIQRTQQEDSAVYLCASSPRAGGDEQYFGPGTRLTVT.

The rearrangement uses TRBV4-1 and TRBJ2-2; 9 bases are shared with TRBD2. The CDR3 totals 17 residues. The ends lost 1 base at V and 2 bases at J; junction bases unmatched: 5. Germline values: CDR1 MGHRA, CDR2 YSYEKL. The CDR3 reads CASSQAPGLANTGELFF. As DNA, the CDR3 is TGCGCCAGCAGCCAAGCTCCGGGACTAGCAAACACCGGGGAGCTGTTTTTT.

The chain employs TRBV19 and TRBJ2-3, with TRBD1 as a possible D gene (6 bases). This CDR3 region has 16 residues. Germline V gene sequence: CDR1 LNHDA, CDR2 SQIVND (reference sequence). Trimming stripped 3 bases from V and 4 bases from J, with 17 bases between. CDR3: CASSISARPGADTQYF. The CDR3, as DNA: TGTGCCAGTAGTATTTCGGCTCGGCCAGGGGCAGATACGCAGTATTTT.

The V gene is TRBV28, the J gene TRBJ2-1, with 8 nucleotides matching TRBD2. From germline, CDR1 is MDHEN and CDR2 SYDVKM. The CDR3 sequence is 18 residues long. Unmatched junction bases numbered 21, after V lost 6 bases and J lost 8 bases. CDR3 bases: TGTGCCAGCAGCCGTCTAAGACTAGCGTCGGGGGGCCAAGATGAGCAGTTCTTC. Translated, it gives CASSRLRLASGGQDEQFF.

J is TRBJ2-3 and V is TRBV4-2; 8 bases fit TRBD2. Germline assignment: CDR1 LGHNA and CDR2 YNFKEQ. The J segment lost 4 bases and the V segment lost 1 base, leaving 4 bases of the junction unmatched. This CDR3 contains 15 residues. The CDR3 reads CASSQVRGASDTQYF. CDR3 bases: TGTGCCAGCAGCCAAGTGCGGGGGGCCTCAGATACGCAGTATTTT.

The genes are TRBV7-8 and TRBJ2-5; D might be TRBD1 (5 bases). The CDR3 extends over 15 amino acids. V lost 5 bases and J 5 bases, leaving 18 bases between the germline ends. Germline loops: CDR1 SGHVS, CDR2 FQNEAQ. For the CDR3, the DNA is TGTGCCAGCAGCCCTCCAGGGTCCTCGGTGGAGACCCAGTACTTC. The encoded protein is CASSPPGSSVETQYF.